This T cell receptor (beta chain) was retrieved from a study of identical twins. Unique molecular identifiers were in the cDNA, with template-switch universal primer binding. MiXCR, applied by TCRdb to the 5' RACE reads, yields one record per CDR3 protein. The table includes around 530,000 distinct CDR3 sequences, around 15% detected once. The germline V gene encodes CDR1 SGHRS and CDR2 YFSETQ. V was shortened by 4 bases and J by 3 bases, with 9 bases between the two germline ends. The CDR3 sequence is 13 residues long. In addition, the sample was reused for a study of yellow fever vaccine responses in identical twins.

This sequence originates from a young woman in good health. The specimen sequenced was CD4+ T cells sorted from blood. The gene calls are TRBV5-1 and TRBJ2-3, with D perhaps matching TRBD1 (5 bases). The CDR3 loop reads CASSGRQTDTQYF. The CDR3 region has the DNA TGCGCCAGCAGCGGGCGACAGACAGATACGCAGTATTTT.